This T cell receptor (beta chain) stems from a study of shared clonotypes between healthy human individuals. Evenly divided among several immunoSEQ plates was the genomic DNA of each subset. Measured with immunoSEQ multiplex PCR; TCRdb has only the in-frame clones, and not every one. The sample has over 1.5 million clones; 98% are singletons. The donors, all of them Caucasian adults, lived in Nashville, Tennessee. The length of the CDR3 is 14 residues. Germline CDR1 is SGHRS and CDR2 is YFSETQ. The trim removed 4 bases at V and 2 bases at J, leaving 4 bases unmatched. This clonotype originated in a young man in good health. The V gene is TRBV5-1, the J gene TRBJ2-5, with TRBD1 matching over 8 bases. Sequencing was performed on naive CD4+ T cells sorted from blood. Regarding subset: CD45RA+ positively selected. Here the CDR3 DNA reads TGCGCCAGCAGCACCCGACAGGGGCAAGAGACCCAGTACTTC. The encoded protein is CASSTRQGQETQYF.